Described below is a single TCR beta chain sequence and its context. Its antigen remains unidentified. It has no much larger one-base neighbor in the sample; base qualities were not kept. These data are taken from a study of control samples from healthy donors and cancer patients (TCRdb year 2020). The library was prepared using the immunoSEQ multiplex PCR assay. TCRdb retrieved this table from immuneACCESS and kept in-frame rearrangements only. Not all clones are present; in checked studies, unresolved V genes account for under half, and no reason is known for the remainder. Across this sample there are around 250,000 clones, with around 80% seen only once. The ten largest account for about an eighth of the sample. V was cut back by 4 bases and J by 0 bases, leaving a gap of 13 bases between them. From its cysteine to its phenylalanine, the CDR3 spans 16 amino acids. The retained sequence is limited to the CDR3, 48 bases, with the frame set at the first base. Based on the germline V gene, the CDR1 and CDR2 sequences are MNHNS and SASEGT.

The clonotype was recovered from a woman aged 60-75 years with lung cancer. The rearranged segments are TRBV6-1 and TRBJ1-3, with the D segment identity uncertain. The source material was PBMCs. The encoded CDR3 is CASSVSRIRSGNTIYF. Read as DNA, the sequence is TGTGCCAGCAGTGTCTCCAGGATACGCTCTGGAAACACCATATATTTT.